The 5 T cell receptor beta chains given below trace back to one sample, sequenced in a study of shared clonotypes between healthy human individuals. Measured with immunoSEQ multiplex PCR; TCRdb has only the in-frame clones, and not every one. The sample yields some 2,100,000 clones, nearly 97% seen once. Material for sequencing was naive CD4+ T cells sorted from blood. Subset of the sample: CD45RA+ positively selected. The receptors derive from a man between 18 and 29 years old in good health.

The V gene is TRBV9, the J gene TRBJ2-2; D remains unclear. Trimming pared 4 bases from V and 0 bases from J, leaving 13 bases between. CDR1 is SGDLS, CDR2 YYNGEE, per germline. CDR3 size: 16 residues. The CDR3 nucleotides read TGTGCCAGCAGCCCAAGACTCTACCCGAACACCGGGGAGCTGTTTTTT. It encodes CASSPRLYPNTGELFF.

DNA for the CDR3: TGTGCCAGCTCACCCGGATTGGCGAACACTGAAGCTTTCTTT. Its protein is CASSPGLANTEAFF. The chain has TRBV18 and TRBJ1-1; the D is unclear. V shed 3 bases and J shed 1 base, with 9 bases lying between them. The CDR3 is made up of 14 amino acids. Per germline, CDR1 KGHSH and CDR2 LQKENI.

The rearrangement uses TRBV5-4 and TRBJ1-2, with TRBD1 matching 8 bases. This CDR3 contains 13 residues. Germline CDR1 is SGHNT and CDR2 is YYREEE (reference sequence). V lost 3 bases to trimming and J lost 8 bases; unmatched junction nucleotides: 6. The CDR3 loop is CASSSDRGRGYTF. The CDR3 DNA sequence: TGTGCCAGCAGCTCCGACAGGGGCCGGGGCTACACCTTC.

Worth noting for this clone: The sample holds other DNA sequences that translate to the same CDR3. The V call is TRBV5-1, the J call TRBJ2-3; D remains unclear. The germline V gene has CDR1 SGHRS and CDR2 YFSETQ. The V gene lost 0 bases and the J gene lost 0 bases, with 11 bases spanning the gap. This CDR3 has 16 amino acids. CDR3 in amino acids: CASSLGSGPSTDTQYF. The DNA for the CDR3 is TGCGCCAGCAGCTTGGGTTCCGGTCCTAGCACAGATACGCAGTATTTT.

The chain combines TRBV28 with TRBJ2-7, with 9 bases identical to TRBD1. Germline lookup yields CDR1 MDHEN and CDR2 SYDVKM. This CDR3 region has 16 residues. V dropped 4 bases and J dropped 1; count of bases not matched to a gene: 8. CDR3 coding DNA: TGTGCCAGCAGTTCGGGACAGGGATCCAAATCCTACGAGCAGTACTTC. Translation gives CASSSGQGSKSYEQYF.